One and the same sample provided the 14 T cell receptor beta chains below, sequenced in a study of shared clonotypes between healthy human individuals. Some clones are missing from TCRdb's copy, which holds only in-frame ones; the method was immunoSEQ multiplex PCR. The sample consists of millions of clones, 90% to 95% of them appearing once. Sequenced material: naive CD4+ T cells sorted from blood. Subset defined: CD45RA+ positively selected. These receptors came from a young man in good health.

The rearrangement links TRBV5-1 to TRBJ2-3; D is tentatively TRBD1 or TRBD2 (5 bases each). The CDR3 has 15 residues. V was pared by 4 bases and J by 6 bases, with 18 bases between. Germline assignment: CDR1 SGHRS and CDR2 YFSETQ. The CDR3 is CASSLPKGTPDTQYF. The CDR3 region has the DNA TGCGCCAGCAGCCTCCCGAAAGGGACCCCGGATACGCAGTATTTT.

The chain links TRBV7-8 to TRBJ2-7; TRBD1 matches at 7 bases. V shed 8 bases and J 6 bases; nucleotides not matched to a gene: 13. Germline V gene data show CDR1 as SGHVS and CDR2 as FQNEAQ. This CDR3 region has 14 residues. CDR3 DNA: TGTGCCAGCCAACCCGACAGGGTGTCCCCCGAGCAGTACTTC. It specifies CASQPDRVSPEQYF.

This clone was seen just once. V usage is TRBV25-1 and J usage is TRBJ1-2; D unclear. Looked up from germline, CDR1 is MGHDK and CDR2 is SYGVNS. V dropped 1 base and J dropped 4 bases, with 10 bases sitting between them. The CDR3 has 14 residues. The chain's CDR3 is CASSELGASYGYTF. In DNA form, the CDR3 reads TGTGCCAGCAGTGAATTAGGAGCTTCCTATGGCTACACCTTC.

This rearrangement joins TRBV28 to TRBJ2-7, with TRBD2 identical over 10 bases. V dropped 5 bases and J dropped 7; count of bases not matched to a gene: 11. CDR3 length equals 15 residues. Germline CDR1 and CDR2: MDHEN and SYDVKM. CDR3 nucleotide sequence: TGTGCCAGCAGTCGGACTAGCGGAGTGATAGCTGAGCAGTACTTC. Amino acid sequence: CASSRTSGVIAEQYF.

The chain combines TRBV5-1 with TRBJ1-1; TRBD1 matches 8 bases. The CDR3 runs to 15 residues. With 6 bases clipped from V and 3 bases from J, the junction kept 10 bases outside the gene matches. Per the germline V gene, CDR1 is SGHRS and CDR2 is YFSETQ. CDR3 nucleotides: TGCGCCAGCAAAAACAGGGGGGGGCCGGACACTGAAGCTTTCTTT. Translated: CASKNRGGPDTEAFF.

The rearrangement uses TRBV27 and TRBJ2-5, with D possibly TRBD2 on 5 matching bases. CDR1 and CDR2 (germline): MNHEY, SMNVEV (reference sequence). Trimming removed 2 bases from V and 1 base from J, with 11 bases in between. The CDR3 extends over 15 amino acids. The CDR3 nucleotides are TGTGCCAGCAGTTTACTCCCGGGAACCCAAGAGACCCAGTACTTC. Translation gives CASSLLPGTQETQYF.

Turning to this clone: This CDR3 is also generated by other DNA sequences in the sample. The V and J genes are TRBV10-3 and TRBJ2-7; 7 positions agree with TRBD1. V trimming: 0 bases; J trimming: 2 bases; junction bases outside the gene matches: 1. The CDR3 totals 14 residues. In germline, CDR1 is ENHRY, CDR2 SYGVKD. CDR3: CAISESGQTYEQYF. Here the CDR3 DNA reads TGTGCCATCAGTGAGTCGGGACAGACCTACGAGCAGTACTTC.

The gene calls are TRBV29-1 and TRBJ1-4; TRBD1 is a possible D gene (5 bases). The V gene's germline CDR1 is SQVTM and CDR2 ANQGSEA. V was cut by 6 bases and J by 0 bases, with 11 bases left in between. This CDR3 is 14 amino acids long. The CDR3 reads CSVAQGATNEKLFF. CDR3 nucleotide sequence: TGCAGCGTAGCTCAGGGTGCAACTAATGAAAAACTGTTTTTT.

This chain joins TRBV5-1 and TRBJ2-2; no firm D call. This CDR3 spans 14 amino acids. CDR1 SGHRS and CDR2 YFSETQ come from the germline V gene. V lost 0 bases and J 3 bases, leaving 6 bases between the germline ends. CDR3 DNA sequence: TGCGCCAGCAGCTTGGCCCCTCACACCGGGGAGCTGTTTTTT. Its translation: CASSLAPHTGELFF. Full variable domain (missing parts from reference TRBV5-1 and TRBJ2-2): KAGVTQTPRYLIKTRGQQVTLSCSPISGHRSVSWYQQTPGQGLQFLFEYFSETQRNKGNFPGRFSGRQFSNSRSEMNVSTLELGDSALYLCASSLAPHTGELFFGEGSRLTVL.

The chain links TRBV19 to TRBJ2-2; D may be TRBD1 (5 bases). Germline CDR1 and CDR2: LNHDA and SQIVND (reference sequence). Between the trimmed V and J ends, which lost 2 bases and 0 bases, there was a span of 7 bases. The CDR3 is 15 residues long. CDR3 residues: CASSITGTNTGELFF. The CDR3, as DNA: TGTGCCAGTAGTATAACAGGAACGAACACCGGGGAGCTGTTTTTT.

V and J are TRBV6-1 and TRBJ1-2; TRBD1 agrees at 7 bases. Germline V gives CDR1 MNHNS, CDR2 SASEGT. J lost 5 bases, V lost 4 bases, and 13 bases had no gene match. The CDR3 is 16 residues long. The CDR3 sequence: CASSGVQGSLNYGYTF. Written as DNA, the CDR3 is TGTGCCAGCAGTGGAGTACAGGGGAGTTTGAATTATGGCTACACCTTC.

Comments on this clone: The identical CDR3 is also encoded by other nucleotide sequences in the sample. V and J are TRBV19 and TRBJ1-5; D is unresolved. The CDR3 sequence is 13 residues long. The germline V gene encodes CDR1 LNHDA and CDR2 SQIVND (reference sequence). V was shortened by 1 base and J by 4 bases, with 5 bases between the two germline ends. CDR3 nucleotides: TGTGCCAGTAGTATAGGAGGGAATCAGCCCCAGCATTTT. Protein sequence: CASSIGGNQPQHF.

The V and J genes are TRBV6-1 and TRBJ2-7, with D unresolved. The CDR3 sequence is 11 residues long. The germline gives CDR1 MNHNS, CDR2 SASEGT. The V end was cut by 5 bases, the J end by 7 bases, with 9 bases between. The CDR3 bases are TGTGCCAGCAGTTCCTCCTCTGAGCAGTACTTC. Its protein product is CASSSSSEQYF.

V is TRBV28 and J is TRBJ2-7; the match to TRBD1 covers 10 bases. Germline CDR1 MDHEN, CDR2 SYDVKM. The CDR3 runs 16 residues. The J segment lost 4 bases and the V segment lost 6 bases, leaving 12 bases of the junction unmatched. The CDR3 sequence is CASSFTYRDRGYEQYF. In DNA, the CDR3 is TGTGCCAGCAGCTTCACATACCGGGACAGGGGTTACGAGCAGTACTTC.